This T cell receptor beta chain is from a study of T-cell memory formation after mild COVID-19. A word on this clonotype: Its antigen is currently unknown.

Study findings and constraints: CD4/CD8 balance held among clones contracting day 15 to 85, and later expanders leaned CD4+.

Trimming stripped 1 base from V and 1 base from J, with 16 bases between. The CDR3 covers 17 residues. Per germline, CDR1 MNHNS and CDR2 SASEGT. cDNA libraries for TCR alpha and TCR beta, carrying sample barcodes and UMIs, came from 5'RACE with constant-segment primers. Each CDR3 protein gets one entry after TCRdb re-called the 5' RACE reads with MiXCR. Counted here are some 120,000 distinct CDR3 sequences, approximately 6.2% occurring once; the ten biggest clones make up 2% to 2.5%. The clonotype originates from an adult woman who had mild COVID-19 (a few samples of this study predate the infection). Cell type and time point are not known. Sequenced sample: PBMCs or a T cell subset sorted from them (not recorded which). This chain connects TRBV6-1 to TRBJ1-1, with D possibly being TRBD1 (5 bases). As DNA, the CDR3 is TGTGCCAGCAGTGAAGAAGGGCTCGGGGGAAGGAACACTGAAGCTTTCTTT. It translates to CASSEEGLGGRNTEAFF.